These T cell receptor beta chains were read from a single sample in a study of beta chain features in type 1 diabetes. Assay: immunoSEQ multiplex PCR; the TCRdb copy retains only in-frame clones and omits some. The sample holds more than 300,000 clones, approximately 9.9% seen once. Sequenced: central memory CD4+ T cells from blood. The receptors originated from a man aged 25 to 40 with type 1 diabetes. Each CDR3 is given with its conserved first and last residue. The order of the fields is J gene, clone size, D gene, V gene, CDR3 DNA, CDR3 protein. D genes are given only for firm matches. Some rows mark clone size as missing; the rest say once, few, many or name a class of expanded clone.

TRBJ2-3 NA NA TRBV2 TGTGCCAGCAGTGACTGGACGGCTCGCACAGATACGCAGTATTTT CASSDWTARTDTQYF
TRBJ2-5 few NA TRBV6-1 TGTGCCAGCAGTTGGCTGGGTAGGGAGACCCAGTACTTC CASSWLGRETQYF
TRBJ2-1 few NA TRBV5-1 TGCGCCAGCAGCAGGGGGGCAGCCAATGAGCAGTTCTTC CASSRGAANEQFF
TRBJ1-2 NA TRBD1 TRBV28 TGTGCCAGCAGTTTAAACCCGACAGGGACGAGAGGCTACACCTTC CASSLNPTGTRGYTF
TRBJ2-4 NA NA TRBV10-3 TGTGCCATCAGTGAGCCCCTGGGGATACTAGCCAAAAACATTCAGTACTTC CAISEPLGILAKNIQYF
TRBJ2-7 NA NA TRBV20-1 TGCAGTGCTAGGCAAAGGGACAAGCAGTACTTC CSARQRDKQYF
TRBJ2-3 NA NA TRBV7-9 TGTGCCAGCAATGGGCGGAGAAGCACAGATACGCAGTATTTT CASNGRRSTDTQYF
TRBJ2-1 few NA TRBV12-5 TGTGCTAGTGGTTTCCAGAGTGCTGGCTACAATGAGCAGTTCTTC CASGFQSAGYNEQFF
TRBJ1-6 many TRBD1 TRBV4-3 TGCGCCAGCAGCCAATGGACAGGGAACTCACCCCTCCACTTT CASSQWTGNSPLHF
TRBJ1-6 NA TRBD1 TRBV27 TGTGCCAGCAGTTCCCAATCGACAGGGGGCAGTTCACCCCTCCACTTT CASSSQSTGGSSPLHF
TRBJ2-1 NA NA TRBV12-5 TGTGCTAGTGGTTTTACCCCGGACTATATGAGCTCCTACAATGAGCAGTTCTTC CASGFTPDYMSSYNEQFF
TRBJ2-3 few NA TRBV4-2 TGTGCCAGCAGCCAAGATCCCGGTCCGTCGCAGTATTTT CASSQDPGPSQYF
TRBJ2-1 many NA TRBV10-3 TGTGCCATCAGTGAGGGGGTAGCGGCCTACAATGAGCAGTTCTTC CAISEGVAAYNEQFF
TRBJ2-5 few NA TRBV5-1 TGCGCCAGCAGTAAAGGACGGGAGACCCAGTACTTC CASSKGRETQYF
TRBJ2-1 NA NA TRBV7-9 TGTGCCAGCGCCCTAGGGTTTCAAGGGAGTGAGCAGTTCTTC CASALGFQGSEQFF
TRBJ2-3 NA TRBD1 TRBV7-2 TGTGCCAGCAGTTCCATCGGACAGGGGGCGTCAGATACGCAGTATTTT CASSSIGQGASDTQYF
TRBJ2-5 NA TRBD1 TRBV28 TGTGCCAGCTCAAGGGGGCGAGAGACCCAGTACTTC CASSRGRETQYF
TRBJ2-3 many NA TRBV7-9 TGTGCCAGCAGCTCCAGGGGCGTCGCAGATACGCAGTATTTT CASSSRGVADTQYF
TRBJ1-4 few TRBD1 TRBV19 TGTGCCAGTAGTAGACAGGGGAATTCCGGAAAACTGTTTTTT CASSRQGNSGKLFF
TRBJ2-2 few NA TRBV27 TGTGCCAGCAGTTCCGGAATCGGGGAGCTGTTTTTT CASSSGIGELFF
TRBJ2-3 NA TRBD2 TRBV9 TGTGCCAGCAGCTCCCGGACTAGCGGGGGACCAAATACGCAGTATTTT CASSSRTSGGPNTQYF
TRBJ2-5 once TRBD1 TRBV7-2 TGTGCCAGCAGCTTAGCGTCGGGACAGGAGCAAGAGACCCAGTACTTC CASSLASGQEQETQYF
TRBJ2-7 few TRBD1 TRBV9 TGTGCCAGCAGCCATAGGCCACGACAGGGATTCACCTACGAGCAGTACTTC CASSHRPRQGFTYEQYF
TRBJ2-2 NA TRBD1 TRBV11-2 TGTGCCAGCAGCTTCCCGGACAGGGCTAGATCCGGGGAGCTGTTTTTT CASSFPDRARSGELFF
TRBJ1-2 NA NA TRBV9 TGTGCCAGCAGCGACAAGGGGGGCTACACCTTC CASSDKGGYTF
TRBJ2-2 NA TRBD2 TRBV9 TGTGCCAGCAGCGCTAGCGGGTCGAACACCGGGGAGCTGTTTTTT CASSASGSNTGELFF
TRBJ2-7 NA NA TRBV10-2 TGCGCCAGCAGCCGTTCCTACGAGCAGTACTTC CASSRSYEQYF
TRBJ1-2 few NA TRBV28 TGTGCCAGCAGTTTCAGACGCTTTGGCTACACCTTC CASSFRRFGYTF
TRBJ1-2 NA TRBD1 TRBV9 TGTGCCAGCAGCGTACAAACAGGGGGTCGGTATGGCTACACCTTC CASSVQTGGRYGYTF
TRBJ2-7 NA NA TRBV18 TGTGCCAGCTCACCAGGCATGTCCTACGAGCAGTACTTC CASSPGMSYEQYF
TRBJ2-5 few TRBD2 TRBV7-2 TGTGCCAGCAGCTCTAAGACTAGCGGGGTTCTTCGGACCCAGTACTTC CASSSKTSGVLRTQYF
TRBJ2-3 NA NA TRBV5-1 TGCGCCAGCAGCTTGGGTATCAAACTCGGGGATACGCAGTATTTT CASSLGIKLGDTQYF
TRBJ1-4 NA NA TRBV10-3 TGTGCCATCAGTGACTTCAGGGCAGGAGAGGGAAAACTGTTTTTT CAISDFRAGEGKLFF
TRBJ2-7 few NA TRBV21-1 TGTGCCAGCAGCAAGACGACAAGGTACGAGCAGTACTTC CASSKTTRYEQYF
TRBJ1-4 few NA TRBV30 TGTGCCTGGAGTGGGGGCTCTAATGAAAAACTGTTTTTT CAWSGGSNEKLFF
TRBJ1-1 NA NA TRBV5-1 TGCGCCAGCAGTCTGGCGGGGTGGGAAGCTTTCTTT CASSLAGWEAFF
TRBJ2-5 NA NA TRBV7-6 TGTGCCAGCAGCCCTCGATATGGGGGGCACGAGACCCAGTACTTC CASSPRYGGHETQYF
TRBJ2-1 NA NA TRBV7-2 TGTGCCAGCAGCCGTACAACGGGGCTAGCATACAATGAGCAGTTCTTC CASSRTTGLAYNEQFF
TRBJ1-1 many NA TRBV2 TGTGCCAGCAGTGATGACATGAACACTGAAGCTTTCTTT CASSDDMNTEAFF